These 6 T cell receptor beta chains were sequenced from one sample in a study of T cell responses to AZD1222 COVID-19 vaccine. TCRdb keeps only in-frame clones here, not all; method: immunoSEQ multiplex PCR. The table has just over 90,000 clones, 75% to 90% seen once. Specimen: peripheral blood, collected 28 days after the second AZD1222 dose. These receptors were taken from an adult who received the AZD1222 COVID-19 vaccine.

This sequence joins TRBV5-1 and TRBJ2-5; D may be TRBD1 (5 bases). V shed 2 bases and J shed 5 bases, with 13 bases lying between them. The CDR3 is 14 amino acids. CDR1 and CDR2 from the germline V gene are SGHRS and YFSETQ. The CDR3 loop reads CASSFAGAGETQYF. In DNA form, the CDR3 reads TGCGCCAGCAGCTTCGCTGGGGCTGGGGAGACCCAGTACTTC.

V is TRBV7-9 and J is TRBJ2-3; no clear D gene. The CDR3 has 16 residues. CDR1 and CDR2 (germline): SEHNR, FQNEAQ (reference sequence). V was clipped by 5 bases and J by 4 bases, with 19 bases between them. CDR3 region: CASSPSVSDRADTQYF. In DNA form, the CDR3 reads TGTGCCAGCAGCCCATCCGTTAGTGATAGAGCAGATACGCAGTATTTT.

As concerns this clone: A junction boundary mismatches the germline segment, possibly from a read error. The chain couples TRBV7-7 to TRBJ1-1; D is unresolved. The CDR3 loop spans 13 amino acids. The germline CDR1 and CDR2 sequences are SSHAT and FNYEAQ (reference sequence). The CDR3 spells CASSLRRNTEAFF. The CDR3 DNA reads TGTGCTAGCAGCCTACGACGGAACACTGAAGCTTTCTTT.

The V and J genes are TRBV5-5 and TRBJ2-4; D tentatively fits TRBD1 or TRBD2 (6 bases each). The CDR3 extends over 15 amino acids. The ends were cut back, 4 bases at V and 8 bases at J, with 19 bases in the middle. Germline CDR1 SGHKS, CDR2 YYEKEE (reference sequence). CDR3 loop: CASSPGAGDMDIQYF. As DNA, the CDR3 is TGTGCCAGCAGCCCGGGGGCAGGGGATATGGACATTCAGTACTTC.

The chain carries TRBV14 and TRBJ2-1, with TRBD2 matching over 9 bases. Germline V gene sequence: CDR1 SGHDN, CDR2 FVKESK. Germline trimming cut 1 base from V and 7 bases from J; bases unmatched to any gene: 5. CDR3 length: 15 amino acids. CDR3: CASSQVAGVYNEQFF. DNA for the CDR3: TGTGCCAGCAGCCAAGTAGCGGGAGTCTATAATGAGCAGTTCTTC.

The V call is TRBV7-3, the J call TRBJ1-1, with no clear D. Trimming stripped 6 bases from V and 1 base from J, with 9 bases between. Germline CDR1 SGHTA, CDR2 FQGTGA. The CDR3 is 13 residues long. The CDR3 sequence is CASRQQPNTEAFF. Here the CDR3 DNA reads TGTGCCAGCAGACAACAGCCGAACACTGAAGCTTTCTTT.